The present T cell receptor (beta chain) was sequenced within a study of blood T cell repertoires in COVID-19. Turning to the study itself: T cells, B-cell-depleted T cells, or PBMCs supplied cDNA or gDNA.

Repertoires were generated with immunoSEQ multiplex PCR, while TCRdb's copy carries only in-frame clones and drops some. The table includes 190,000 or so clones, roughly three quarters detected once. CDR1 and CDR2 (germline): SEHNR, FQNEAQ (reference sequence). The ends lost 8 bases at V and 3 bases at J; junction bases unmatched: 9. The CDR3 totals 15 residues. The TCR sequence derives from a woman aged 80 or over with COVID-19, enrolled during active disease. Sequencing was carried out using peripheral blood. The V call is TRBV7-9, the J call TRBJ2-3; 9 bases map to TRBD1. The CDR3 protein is CASPPDRGSTDTQYF. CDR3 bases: TGTGCCAGCCCCCCGGACAGGGGATCGACAGATACGCAGTATTTT.